The rows below give T cell receptor beta chains drawn from one sample of a study of PD-1 blockade in classical Hodgkin lymphoma. The protocol was immunoSEQ multiplex PCR, while the TCRdb copy is restricted to in-frame clones and leaves out a portion. Of about 43,000 clones in the sample, around 76% were seen once. The sample here was peripheral blood mononuclear cells (PBMCs), taken before the second cycle of nivolumab. These receptor sequences come from a human donor with classical Hodgkin lymphoma. The CDR3 runs from the conserved cysteine through the conserved F or W. Fields, in order: clone size, D gene, V gene, J gene, CDR3 protein, CDR3 DNA. A D gene is named only where the DNA matches it firmly. Clone size, where shown, is once, few, many, or a class for clones that have expanded.

NA	NA	TRBV14	TRBJ1-2	CASSQAGVRGYTF	TGTGCCAGCAGCCAGGCCGGGGTACGGGGCTACACCTTC
NA	NA	TRBV4-2	TRBJ1-5	CASSQEWGNQPQHF	TGTGCCAGCAGCCAGGAATGGGGAAATCAGCCCCAGCATTTT
NA	NA	TRBV5-1	TRBJ1-4	CASSLVPAGTGEKLFF	TGCGCCAGCAGCTTGGTGCCAGCAGGAACGGGTGAAAAACTGTTTTTT
NA	NA	TRBV6-1	TRBJ1-1	CASSIRQINTEAFF	TGTGCCAGCAGTATTCGACAGATAAACACTGAAGCTTTCTTT
NA	NA	TRBV30	TRBJ2-6	CAWSEWTSGANVLTF	TGTGCCTGGAGCGAATGGACTTCTGGGGCCAACGTCCTGACTTTC
NA	NA	TRBV14	TRBJ2-1	CASSQVRGSEQFF	TGTGCCAGCAGCCAAGTTCGGGGGAGTGAGCAGTTCTTC
NA	TRBD1	TRBV9	TRBJ2-1	CASSIPRDSAYNEQFF	TGTGCCAGCAGCATACCTCGGGACAGCGCCTACAATGAGCAGTTCTTC
few	NA	TRBV9	TRBJ2-1	CASSVGSAGYEQFF	TGTGCCAGCAGCGTAGGCTCCGCGGGCTATGAGCAGTTCTTC
once	TRBD2	TRBV7-2	TRBJ2-7	CASSLANGGVEQYF	TGTGCCAGCAGCTTAGCTAACGGGGGGGTCGAGCAGTACTTC
few	TRBD1	TRBV14	TRBJ1-1	CASSLDRVNTEAFF	TGTGCCAGCAGCCTCGACAGGGTGAACACTGAAGCTTTCTTT
once	NA	TRBV7-9	TRBJ2-5	CASSLDGETQYF	TGTGCCAGCAGCTTGGACGGGGAGACCCAGTACTTC
few	TRBD2	TRBV27	TRBJ2-1	CASRPGGGNEQFF	TGTGCCAGCAGACCGGGGGGAGGGAATGAGCAGTTCTTC
NA	TRBD2	TRBV5-1	TRBJ2-7	CASSLRSGGTYEQYF	TGCGCCAGCAGCTTGAGGAGCGGGGGGACGTACGAGCAGTACTTC
once	NA	TRBV7-3	TRBJ1-1	CASSRGMGTEAFF	TGTGCCAGCAGCCGAGGTATGGGGACTGAAGCTTTCTTT
NA	NA	TRBV6-6	TRBJ2-7	CASTARGTTYEQYF	TGTGCCAGCACCGCCAGGGGTACCACCTACGAGCAGTACTTC
NA	NA	TRBV11-2	TRBJ2-1	CASSLGNEQFF	TGTGCCAGCAGCTTGGGGAATGAGCAGTTCTTC
NA	TRBD2	TRBV29-1	TRBJ2-7	CSVVSGSGSYEQYF	TGCAGCGTTGTAAGCGGGAGTGGCAGCTACGAGCAGTACTTC
NA	TRBD1	TRBV7-2	TRBJ1-2	CASSYDRAGDGGYTF	TGTGCCAGCAGCTACGACAGGGCAGGCGACGGTGGCTACACCTTC
few	NA	TRBV28	TRBJ1-1	CASSLGGGGVPEAFF	TGTGCCAGCAGCCTCGGGGGAGGGGGTGTCCCTGAAGCTTTCTTT
few	NA	TRBV2	TRBJ2-7	CATLAYEQYF	TGTGCCACATTAGCCTACGAGCAGTACTTC
NA	NA	TRBV30	TRBJ2-7	CACPKASPWDEQYF	TGTGCCTGTCCAAAGGCCTCACCATGGGACGAGCAGTACTTC
NA	TRBD1	TRBV6-5	TRBJ1-2	CASRQGASYGYTF	TGTGCCAGCCGACAGGGGGCTTCCTATGGCTACACCTTC
NA	TRBD1	TRBV5-6	TRBJ1-5	CASSSTGGAMNQPQHF	TGTGCCAGCAGCTCCACAGGGGGCGCGATGAATCAGCCCCAGCATTTT
NA	TRBD2	TRBV5-5	TRBJ2-7	CASSSGTSGYEQYF	TGTGCCAGCAGCTCCGGGACTAGCGGATACGAGCAGTACTTC
NA	TRBD1	TRBV27	TRBJ1-1	CASSNGQANTEAFF	TGTGCCAGCAGTAACGGACAGGCGAACACTGAAGCTTTCTTT
NA	TRBD1	TRBV7-3	TRBJ1-2	CASSAHRSVPGQSNGYTF	TGTGCCAGCAGCGCTCACCGGAGCGTCCCGGGACAGTCGAATGGCTACACCTTC
once	TRBD1	TRBV6-5	TRBJ2-2	CASRIRQGNGELFF	TGTGCCAGCAGGATAAGACAGGGGAACGGGGAGCTGTTTTTT
once	NA	TRBV27	TRBJ2-7	CASSSPDSSSVVYEQYF	TGTGCCAGCAGTTCCCCCGACAGCTCGAGTGTTGTCTACGAGCAGTACTTC